This T cell receptor beta chain appears in the sequencing data of a study of cytomegalovirus exposure and HLA in healthy donors. With 60 Vbeta and 13 Jbeta primers, the PCR was carried out. Clones were read by immunoSEQ multiplex PCR, and TCRdb kept only the in-frame ones, dropping some. This table has under 120,000 clones, 74% appearing once. The CDR3 totals 16 residues. The study's findings and limits: There were several of the most significant clusters that appeared linked to common viral pathogens in a later analysis. About 90% or about 30% of the time was how often most TCR beta V segments were productive, according to an earlier analysis. V- and J-gene trimming in TCR beta was tied to a missense DCLRE1C variant by an analysis performed later.

For this clone: The antigen remains unidentified.

Although they were nominally healthy when sampled, donors likely had unrecorded immune exposures. This chain links TRBV21-1 with TRBJ1-1; TRBD1 is taken as the D call from the table, unchecked against the DNA. TRBV21-1 is labeled a pseudogene. The receptor was isolated from a man between 50 and 59 years old in good health and CMV-seropositive. Sequences were obtained from PBMCs. DNA for the CDR3: TGTGCCAGCAGCAAAGTACGGACAGGATTGAACACTGAAGCTTTCTTT. Its translation is CASSKVRTGLNTEAFF.